This passage covers 2 T cell receptor beta chains from one sample sequenced in a study of T cell changes during pregnancy in multiple sclerosis (dated by TCRdb to about 2019). Library preparation employed the immunoSEQ multiplex PCR assay. Imported from immuneACCESS, the table was reduced by TCRdb to in-frame sequences with V and J called. These copies leave out some clones; in studies compared against another copy, an unresolved V gene accounts for under half, and the cause of the remainder is not known. The sample table records 80,000 to 95,000 clones; just under 95% of these occur just once. The ten most abundant clones make up around 1.4% of the sample. This specimen was peripheral blood, taken in the third trimester of pregnancy. These receptors originate from a female donor in good health, enrolled as a control in a pregnancy study.

The rearrangement links TRBV7-9 to TRBJ2-3; TRBD2 aligns across 7 bases. Germline CDR1 is SEHNR and CDR2 is FQNEAQ (reference sequence). Germline trimming cut 1 base from V and 4 bases from J; bases unmatched to any gene: 5. The CDR3 is made up of 15 amino acids. The CDR3, as DNA: TGTGCCAGCAGCTTAGATGGGGGAGGGCCAGATACGCAGTATTTT. It specifies CASSLDGGGPDTQYF.

V gene TRBV6-5 combines with J gene TRBJ1-1; D is ambiguous. Per germline, CDR1 MNHEY and CDR2 SVGAGI. CDR3 length: 14 residues. V was clipped by 0 bases and J by 8 bases, with 13 bases between them. The CDR3: CASSYSPGLSEAFF. CDR3 sequence (DNA): TGTGCCAGCAGTTACTCGCCGGGATTATCGGAAGCTTTCTTT.